This T cell receptor beta chain is drawn from a study of beta chain features in type 1 diabetes. Findings and limits, study-wide: Researchers report that Type 1 diabetes patients had moderately but significantly shorter TCRB CDR3s across all four CD4+ subsets.

All of the isolated RNA was reverse transcribed, so expressed TCRB transcripts were sequenced. Sequencing was performed with immunoSEQ multiplex PCR; in TCRdb, only in-frame clones are kept and a portion is missing. Here the sample spans a few hundred thousand clones, around 13% being singletons. With respect to this clone: Its cognate antigen is unknown.

The CDR3 has 14 residues. CDR1 and CDR2 from the germline V gene are MNHEY and SVGAGI. J was trimmed by 1 base and V by 2 bases; bases with no gene match: 1. This receptor was obtained from a man aged 30 to 45 with type 1 diabetes. The sample consisted of naive CD4+ T cells from blood. The chain links TRBV6-5 to TRBJ2-7, with 8 bases identical to TRBD1. Written as DNA, the CDR3 is TGTGCCAGCAGTTACAGGGACAGGTCCTACGAGCAGTACTTC. Translating it yields CASSYRDRSYEQYF.